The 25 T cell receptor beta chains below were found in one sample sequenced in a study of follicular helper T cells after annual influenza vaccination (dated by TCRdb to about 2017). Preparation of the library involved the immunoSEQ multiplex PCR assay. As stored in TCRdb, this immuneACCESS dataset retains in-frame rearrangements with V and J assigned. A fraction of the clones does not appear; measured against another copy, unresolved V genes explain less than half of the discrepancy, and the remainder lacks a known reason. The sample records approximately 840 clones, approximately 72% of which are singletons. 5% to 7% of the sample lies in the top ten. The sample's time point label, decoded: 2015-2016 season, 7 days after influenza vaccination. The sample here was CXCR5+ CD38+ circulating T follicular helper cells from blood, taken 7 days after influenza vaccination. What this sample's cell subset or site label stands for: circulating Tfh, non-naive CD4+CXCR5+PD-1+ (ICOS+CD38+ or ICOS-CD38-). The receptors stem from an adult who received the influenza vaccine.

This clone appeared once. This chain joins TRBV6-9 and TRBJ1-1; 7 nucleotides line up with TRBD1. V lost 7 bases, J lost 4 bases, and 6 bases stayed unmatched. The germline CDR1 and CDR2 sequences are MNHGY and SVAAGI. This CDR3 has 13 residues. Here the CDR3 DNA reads TGTGCCAGCAAACAGGGGTATCCCACTGAAGCTTTCTTT. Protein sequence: CASKQGYPTEAFF.

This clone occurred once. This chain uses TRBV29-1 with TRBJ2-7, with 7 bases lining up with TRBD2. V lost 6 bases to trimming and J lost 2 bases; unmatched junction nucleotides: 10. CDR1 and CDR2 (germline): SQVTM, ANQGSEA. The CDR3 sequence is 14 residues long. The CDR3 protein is CSVTQSSGPYEQYF. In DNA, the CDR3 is TGCAGCGTGACCCAGAGTAGCGGGCCCTACGAGCAGTACTTC.

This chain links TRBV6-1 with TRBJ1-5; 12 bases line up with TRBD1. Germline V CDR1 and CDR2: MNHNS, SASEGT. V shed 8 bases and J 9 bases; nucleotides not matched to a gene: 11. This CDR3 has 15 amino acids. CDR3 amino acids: CASVQQGQGARPQHF. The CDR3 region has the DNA TGTGCCAGCGTACAACAGGGACAGGGGGCACGGCCCCAGCATTTT.

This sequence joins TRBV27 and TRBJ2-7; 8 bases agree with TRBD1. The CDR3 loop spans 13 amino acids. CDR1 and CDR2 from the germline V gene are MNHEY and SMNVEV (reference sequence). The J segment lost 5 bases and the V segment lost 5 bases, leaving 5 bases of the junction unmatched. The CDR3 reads CASSRTGSNEQYF. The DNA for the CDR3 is TGTGCCAGCAGTCGGACAGGGTCCAACGAGCAGTACTTC.

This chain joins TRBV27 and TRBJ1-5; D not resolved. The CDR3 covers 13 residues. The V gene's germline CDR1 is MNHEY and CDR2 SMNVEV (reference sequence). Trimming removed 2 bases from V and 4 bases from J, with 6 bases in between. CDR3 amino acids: CASSLRPNQPQHF. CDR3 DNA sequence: TGTGCCAGCAGTTTAAGGCCAAATCAGCCCCAGCATTTT.

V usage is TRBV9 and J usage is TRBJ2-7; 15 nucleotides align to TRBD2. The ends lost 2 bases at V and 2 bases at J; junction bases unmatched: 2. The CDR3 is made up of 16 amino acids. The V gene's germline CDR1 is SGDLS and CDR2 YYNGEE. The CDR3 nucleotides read TGTGCCAGCAGCGTGGGACTAGCGGGGGGCCCCTACGAGCAGTACTTC. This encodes CASSVGLAGGPYEQYF.

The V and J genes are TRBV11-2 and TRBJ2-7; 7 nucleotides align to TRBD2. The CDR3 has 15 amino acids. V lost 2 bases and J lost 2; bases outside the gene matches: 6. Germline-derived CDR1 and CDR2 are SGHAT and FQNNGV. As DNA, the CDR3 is TGTGCCAGCAGCTTAAATGAGCGGGGTCCCTACGAGCAGTACTTC. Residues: CASSLNERGPYEQYF.

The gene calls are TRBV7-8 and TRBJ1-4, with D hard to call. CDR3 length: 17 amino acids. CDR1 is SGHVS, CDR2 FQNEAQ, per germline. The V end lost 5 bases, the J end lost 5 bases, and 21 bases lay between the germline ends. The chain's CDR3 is CASSQGLRTAMNEKLFF. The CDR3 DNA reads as TGTGCCAGCAGCCAAGGGCTTCGGACCGCCATGAATGAAAAACTGTTTTTT.

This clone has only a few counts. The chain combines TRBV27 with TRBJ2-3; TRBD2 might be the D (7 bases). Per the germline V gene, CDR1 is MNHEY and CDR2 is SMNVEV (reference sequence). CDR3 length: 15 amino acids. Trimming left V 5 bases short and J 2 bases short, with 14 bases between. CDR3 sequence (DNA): TGTGCCAGCAGTCTACAGGGAGGGCACACAGATACGCAGTATTTT. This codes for CASSLQGGHTDTQYF.

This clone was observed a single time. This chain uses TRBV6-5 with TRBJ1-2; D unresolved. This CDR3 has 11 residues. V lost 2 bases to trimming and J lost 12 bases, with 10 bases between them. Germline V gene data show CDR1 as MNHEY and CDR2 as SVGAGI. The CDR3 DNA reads TGTGCCAGCAGTTACGAAGGAACGCACACCTTC. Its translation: CASSYEGTHTF.

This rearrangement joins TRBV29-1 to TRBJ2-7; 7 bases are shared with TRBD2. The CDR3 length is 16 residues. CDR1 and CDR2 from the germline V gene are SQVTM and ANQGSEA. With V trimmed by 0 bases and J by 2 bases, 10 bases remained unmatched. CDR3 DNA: TGCAGCGTTGAAGATCCCTGGTCGCGGGAGCCCTACGAGCAGTACTTC. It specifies CSVEDPWSREPYEQYF.

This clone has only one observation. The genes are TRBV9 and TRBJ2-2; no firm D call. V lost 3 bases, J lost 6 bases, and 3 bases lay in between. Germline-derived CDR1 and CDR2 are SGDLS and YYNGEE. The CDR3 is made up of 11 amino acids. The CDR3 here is CASSEAGELFF. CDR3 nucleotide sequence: TGTGCCAGCAGCGAGGCCGGGGAGCTGTTTTTT.

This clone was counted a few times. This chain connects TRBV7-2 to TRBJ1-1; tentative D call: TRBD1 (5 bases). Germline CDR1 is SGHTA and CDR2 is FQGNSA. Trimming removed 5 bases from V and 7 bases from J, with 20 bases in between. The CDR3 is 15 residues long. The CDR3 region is CASSAKGRAGGEAFF. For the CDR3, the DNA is TGTGCCAGCAGCGCCAAGGGACGGGCTGGTGGTGAAGCTTTCTTT.

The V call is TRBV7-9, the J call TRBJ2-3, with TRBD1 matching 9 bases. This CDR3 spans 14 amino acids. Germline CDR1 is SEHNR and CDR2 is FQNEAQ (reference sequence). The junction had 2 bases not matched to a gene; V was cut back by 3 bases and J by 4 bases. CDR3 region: CASSFRQGADTQYF. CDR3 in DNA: TGTGCCAGCAGCTTCCGACAGGGGGCAGATACGCAGTATTTT.

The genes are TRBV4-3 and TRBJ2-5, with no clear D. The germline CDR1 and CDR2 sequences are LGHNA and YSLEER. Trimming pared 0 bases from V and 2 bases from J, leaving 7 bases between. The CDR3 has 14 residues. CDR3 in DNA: TGCGCCAGCAGCCAAGATTACGGGCAAGAGACCCAGTACTTC. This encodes CASSQDYGQETQYF.

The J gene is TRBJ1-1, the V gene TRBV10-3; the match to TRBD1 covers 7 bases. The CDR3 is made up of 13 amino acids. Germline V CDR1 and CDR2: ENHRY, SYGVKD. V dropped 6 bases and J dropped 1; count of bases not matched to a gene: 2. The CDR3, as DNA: TGTGCCATCAGAGGGACAGCGAACACTGAAGCTTTCTTT. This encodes CAIRGTANTEAFF.

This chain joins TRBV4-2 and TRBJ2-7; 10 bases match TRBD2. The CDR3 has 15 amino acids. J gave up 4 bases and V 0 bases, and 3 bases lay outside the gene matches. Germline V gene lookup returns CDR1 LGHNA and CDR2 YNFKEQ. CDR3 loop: CASSQESGGAYEQYF. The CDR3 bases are TGTGCCAGCAGCCAAGAAAGCGGGGGGGCTTACGAGCAGTACTTC.

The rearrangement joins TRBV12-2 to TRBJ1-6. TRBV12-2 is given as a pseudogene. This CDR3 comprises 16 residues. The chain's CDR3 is CASRQRTGRLGSPLHF. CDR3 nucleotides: TGTGCAAGTCGCCAGCGAACCGGGCGCCTGGGTTCACCCCTCCACTTT.

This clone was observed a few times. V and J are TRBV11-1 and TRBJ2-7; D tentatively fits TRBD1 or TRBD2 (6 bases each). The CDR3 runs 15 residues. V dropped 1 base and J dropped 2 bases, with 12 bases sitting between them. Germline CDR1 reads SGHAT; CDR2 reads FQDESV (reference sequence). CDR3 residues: CASSLDPGGTYEQYF. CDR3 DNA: TGTGCCAGCAGCTTAGATCCCGGGGGCACCTACGAGCAGTACTTC.

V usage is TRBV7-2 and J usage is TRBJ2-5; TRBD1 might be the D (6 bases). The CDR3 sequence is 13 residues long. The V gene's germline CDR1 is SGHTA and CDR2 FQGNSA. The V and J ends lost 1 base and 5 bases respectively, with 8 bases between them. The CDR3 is CASSLEQGETQYF. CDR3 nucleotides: TGTGCCAGCAGCTTAGAACAGGGTGAGACCCAGTACTTC. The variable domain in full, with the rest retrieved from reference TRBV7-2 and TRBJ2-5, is GAGVSQSPSNKVTEKGKDVELRCDPISGHTALYWYRQSLGQGLEFLIYFQGNSAPDKSGLPSDRFSAERTGGSVSTLTIQRTQQEDSAVYLCASSLEQGETQYFGPGTRLLVL.

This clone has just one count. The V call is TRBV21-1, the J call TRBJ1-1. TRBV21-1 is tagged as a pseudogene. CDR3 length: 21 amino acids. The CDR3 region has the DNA TGTGCCAGCAGCAAAGAGAAAGGAAGGGAAGGGGGGCGCAGGGTGAACACTGAAGCTTTCTTT. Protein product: CASSKEKGREGGRRVNTEAFF.

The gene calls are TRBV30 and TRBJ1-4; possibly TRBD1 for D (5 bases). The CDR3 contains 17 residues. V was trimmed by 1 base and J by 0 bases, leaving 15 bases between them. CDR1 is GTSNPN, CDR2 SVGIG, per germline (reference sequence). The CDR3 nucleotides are TGTGCCTGGAGTGACGAGGGGCCCTCCGCAACTAATGAAAAACTGTTTTTT. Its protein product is CAWSDEGPSATNEKLFF.

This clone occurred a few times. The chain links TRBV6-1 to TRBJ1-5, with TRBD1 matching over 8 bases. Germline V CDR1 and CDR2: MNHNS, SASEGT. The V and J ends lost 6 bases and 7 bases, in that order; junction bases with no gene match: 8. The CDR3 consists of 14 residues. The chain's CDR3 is CASRLDRGDQPQHF. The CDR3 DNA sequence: TGTGCCAGCAGGCTCGACAGGGGCGACCAGCCCCAGCATTTT.

The CDR3 nucleotides read TGTGCCAGCAGTTTACAGGGGAGCAATCAGCCCCAGCATTTT. Amino acid sequence: CASSLQGSNQPQHF. This sequence joins TRBV6-5 and TRBJ1-5; 7 bases map to TRBD1. The length of the CDR3 is 14 residues. Trimming at V came to 4 bases and at J to 1 base, leaving 1 base not matched to a gene. Germline CDR1 is MNHEY and CDR2 is SVGAGI.

The CDR3 region has the DNA TGTGCCAGTAGGGCAGTCTATCAGCCCCAGCATTTT. Amino acids: CASRAVYQPQHF. V gene TRBV19 combines with J gene TRBJ1-5, with D unresolved. The germline V gene has CDR1 LNHDA and CDR2 SQIVND (reference sequence). The CDR3 loop spans 12 amino acids. With 6 bases removed from V and 5 bases from J, the gap between germline ends came to 8 bases.